The present T cell receptor (beta chain) was sequenced within a study of blood T cell repertoires in COVID-19. Study background: The cDNA or gDNA used as material had been derived from T cells, B-cell-depleted T cells, or PBMCs.

Per the authors' pipeline: Amplified reference gene primers provided the basis for estimating nucleated cell counts. Assay used: immunoSEQ multiplex PCR; TCRdb lists only in-frame clones, some missing. V and J calls plus clone size are reproduced from that table; the DNA served to infer D and trimming. Here the sample spans some 250,000 clones, 75% to 90% being singletons. Trimming took off 0 bases at V and 8 bases at J, with 7 bases between the two ends. Germline V gene data show CDR1 as KGHDR and CDR2 as SFDVKD. The CDR3 loop spans 13 amino acids. Clinical history as reported by participants underpinned cohort assignment.

The V call is TRBV24-1, the J call TRBJ2-1; D remains unclear. Sequencing was done on a sample of PBMCs or T cells enriched from blood (not recorded which). This clonotype originated in a man aged 40-49 years who had recovered from COVID-19. CDR3 DNA sequence: TGTGCCACCAGTGATTTGCTGTCGGATGAGCAGTTCTTC. It encodes CATSDLLSDEQFF.